The 27 T cell receptor beta chains presented below share a single source sample, sequenced in a study of monozygotic twins with inflammatory bowel disease. TCRdb reanalyzed the 5' RACE reads, giving one entry per CDR3 protein sequence and no DNA. This table lists approximately 300,000 distinct CDR3 sequences. The specimen was blood. The receptors were sampled from a human donor with ulcerative colitis or Crohn's disease, or a healthy co-twin of an affected twin (not recorded which).

The rearrangement uses TRBV6-1 and TRBJ1-6; the TCRdb D gene call, TRBD1, has no DNA to confirm it. CDR1 and CDR2 from the germline V gene are MNHNS and SASEGT. The CDR3 has 13 amino acids. The CDR3 is CASRLQEASPLHF.

This chain uses TRBV2 with TRBJ1-1; the D call from TCRdb, TRBD1, cannot be confirmed without DNA. The CDR3 contains 14 residues. CDR1 and CDR2 from the germline V gene are SNHLY and FYNNEI. CDR3 amino acids: CASSMDRGNTEAFF.

The V and J genes are TRBV7-2 and TRBJ2-7; TCRdb's D call of TRBD1 is untestable without DNA. Germline V gene lookup returns CDR1 SGHTA and CDR2 FQGNSA. The CDR3 is made up of 15 amino acids. The CDR3 loop is CASSLLGTGVDEQYF.

The CDR3 here is CAIRLDTNSPLHF. This chain links TRBV10-3 with TRBJ1-6; lacking DNA, the TRBD1 call made by TCRdb goes unchecked. The CDR3 loop spans 13 amino acids. The germline gives CDR1 ENHRY, CDR2 SYGVKD.

The V call is TRBV5-1, the J call TRBJ2-7; TCRdb proposes TRBD1, but this gene call is untestable without DNA. Germline CDR1 and CDR2: SGHRS and YFSETQ. The CDR3 is 14 amino acids. The CDR3 protein is CASSLRGVRAEQYF.

The chain is built from TRBV20-1 and TRBJ1-3. Germline V CDR1 and CDR2: DFQATT, SNEGSKA (reference sequence). The CDR3 runs 14 residues. CDR3 region: CSASTSGIGNTIYF.

V and J are TRBV11-2 and TRBJ2-3; the D call from TCRdb, TRBD1, cannot be confirmed without DNA. CDR1 is SGHAT, CDR2 FQNNGV, per germline. The CDR3 extends over 14 amino acids. The CDR3 is CASSLGQTIGTQYF. The whole variable domain, filled in from reference TRBV11-2 and TRBJ2-3, reads EAGVAQSPRYKIIEKRQSVAFWCNPISGHATLYWYQQILGQGPKLLIQFQNNGVVDDSQLPKDRFSAERLKGVDSTLKIQPAKLEDSAVYLCASSLGQTIGTQYFGPGTRLTVL.

This chain uses TRBV6-2 or TRBV6-3 with TRBJ2-1. Germline V lookup: CDR1 MNHEY, CDR2 SVGEGT. The CDR3 has 13 amino acids. The CDR3 loop reads CASTGTSYNEQFF.

CDR3 protein: CATSGRASYNEQFF. The V call is TRBV24-1, the J call TRBJ2-1. The CDR3 runs 14 residues. Germline values: CDR1 KGHDR, CDR2 SFDVKD.

V usage is TRBV30 and J usage is TRBJ1-4. The CDR3 is 12 amino acids. CDR1 is GTSNPN and CDR2 is SVGIG in the germline V gene (reference sequence). This CDR3 is CAWSVSYEKLFF.

The chain couples TRBV4-1 to TRBJ2-1; the TRBD2 assignment by TCRdb is unverifiable without DNA. CDR3 length: 15 residues. Germline assignment: CDR1 MGHRA and CDR2 YSYEKL. The CDR3 region is CASSQVLAGAGEQFF.

J is TRBJ2-7 and V is TRBV20-1. Germline lookup yields CDR1 DFQATT and CDR2 SNEGSKA (reference sequence). This CDR3 is 13 amino acids long. The CDR3 protein is CSARELSSVEQYF.

CDR3 loop: CSPREGGSYEQYF. The chain couples TRBV20-1 to TRBJ2-7; TCRdb calls TRBD1, which cannot be checked without DNA. This CDR3 is 13 amino acids long. Germline V CDR1 and CDR2: DFQATT, SNEGSKA (reference sequence).

The J gene is TRBJ2-1, the V gene TRBV11-2; absent DNA, TCRdb's TRBD2 call cannot be checked. The CDR3 consists of 15 residues. CDR1 SGHAT and CDR2 FQNNGV come from the germline V gene. Here the CDR3 reads CASSAGLAGYNEQFF.

The rearrangement joins TRBV14 to TRBJ1-4. From germline, CDR1 is SGHDN and CDR2 FVKESK. The CDR3 extends over 14 amino acids. The CDR3 is CASSPNIGNEKLFF.

The chain uses TRBV6-1 and TRBJ2-1; no DNA is available, so the TRBD2 call from TCRdb remains unchecked. This CDR3 has 16 residues. Germline loops: CDR1 MNHNS, CDR2 SASEGT. CDR3 sequence: CASRRLAGASYNEQFF.

The rearrangement uses TRBV20-1 and TRBJ2-7; TCRdb's D gene call, TRBD1, goes unchecked for lack of DNA. Germline-derived CDR1 and CDR2 are DFQATT and SNEGSKA (reference sequence). There are 13 residues in the CDR3. The CDR3 protein is CSAKGTPTYEQYF.

The rearrangement uses TRBV25-1 and TRBJ2-5; without DNA, the TCRdb call of TRBD2 cannot be checked. The CDR3 is 16 residues long. The germline gives CDR1 MGHDK, CDR2 SYGVNS. This CDR3 reads CASSKDKRVGWETQYF. Using reference TRBV25-1 and TRBJ2-5 for the parts outside the CDR3, the full variable domain is EADIYQTPRYLVIGTGKKITLECSQTMGHDKMYWYQQDPGMELHLIHYSYGVNSTEKGDLSSESTVSRIRTEHFPLTLESARPSHTSQYLCASSKDKRVGWETQYFGPGTRLLVL.

The chain has TRBV6-5 and TRBJ1-4; TCRdb calls TRBD1, which cannot be checked without DNA. The germline V gene encodes CDR1 MNHEY and CDR2 SVGAGI. CDR3 length: 14 amino acids. CDR3 protein: CASSYTRQGEKLFF.

This sequence joins TRBV27 and TRBJ2-1; TCRdb names TRBD2, which stays unverified in the absence of DNA. The CDR3 has 15 residues. CDR1 and CDR2 from the germline V gene are MNHEY and SMNVEV (reference sequence). The CDR3 spells CASSWNQLARNEQFF.

The chain carries TRBV30 and TRBJ2-1; TCRdb's assignment of TRBD1 cannot be checked, as there is no DNA. Germline-derived CDR1 and CDR2 are GTSNPN and SVGIG (reference sequence). The CDR3 spans 15 residues. CDR3 loop: CAWSVRGRSYNEQFF.

The chain has TRBV20-1 and TRBJ2-2. The CDR3 contains 13 residues. CDR1 is DFQATT, CDR2 SNEGSKA, per germline (reference sequence). The CDR3 reads CSASKTPPGELFF.

The J gene is TRBJ2-7, the V gene TRBV20-1; TCRdb picks TRBD1, but there is no DNA to check that call. Germline CDR1 is DFQATT and CDR2 is SNEGSKA (reference sequence). The CDR3 runs to 14 residues. CDR3 protein: CSARAPRSSYEQYF.

The genes are TRBV6-4 and TRBJ2-1. The germline V gene has CDR1 MRHNA and CDR2 SNTAGT. This CDR3 has 15 residues. The CDR3: CASSENPGSYNEQFF.

This rearrangement joins TRBV6-2 or TRBV6-3 to TRBJ2-5. Germline V gene lookup returns CDR1 MNHEY and CDR2 SVGEGT. The CDR3 spans 14 residues. CDR3 sequence reads: CASSHTDEAETQYF.

The chain couples TRBV6-1 to TRBJ2-1; TCRdb gives TRBD1 as the D gene, but with no DNA this cannot be confirmed. Germline lookup yields CDR1 MNHNS and CDR2 SASEGT. This CDR3 comprises 15 residues. The CDR3 loop reads CASSQGQSSYNEQFF.

The gene calls are TRBV7-9 and TRBJ2-7; checking the TCRdb D call of TRBD1 is not possible without DNA. Germline values: CDR1 SEHNR, CDR2 FQNEAQ (reference sequence). The CDR3 length is 15 residues. CDR3 residues: CASSQIRGKSDEQYF.